The 12 T cell receptor beta chains in this list originate from one sample, sequenced in a study of T cell responses to AZD1222 COVID-19 vaccine. TCRdb's copy holds only in-frame clones and misses some; the assay was immunoSEQ multiplex PCR. Of 170,000 or so clones listed, approximately 95% are singletons. This specimen consisted of peripheral blood, obtained 28 days after the second dose of the MenACWY control vaccine. Receptor source: an adult who received the MenACWY meningococcal vaccine as a control.

The chain has TRBV5-1 and TRBJ2-2; the D is unclear. The V end lost 2 bases, the J end lost 6 bases, and 8 bases lay between the germline ends. Germline loops: CDR1 SGHRS, CDR2 YFSETQ. The CDR3 loop spans 13 amino acids. The CDR3 spells CASSFLEAGELFF. The CDR3 nucleotides read TGCGCCAGCAGCTTCCTAGAAGCCGGGGAGCTGTTTTTT. The full variable domain, in which reference TRBV5-1 and TRBJ2-2 provide the parts outside the CDR3, is KAGVTQTPRYLIKTRGQQVTLSCSPISGHRSVSWYQQTPGQGLQFLFEYFSETQRNKGNFPGRFSGRQFSNSRSEMNVSTLELGDSALYLCASSFLEAGELFFGEGSRLTVL.

The chain has TRBV27 and TRBJ1-1; 7 nucleotides align to TRBD1. CDR1 MNHEY and CDR2 SMNVEV come from the germline V gene (reference sequence). V shed 8 bases, J shed 12 bases, and the junction held 12 bases outside the gene matches. This CDR3 is 12 amino acids long. Here the CDR3 reads CASRWAGGEPFF. The DNA for the CDR3 is TGTGCCAGCCGCTGGGCAGGGGGAGAACCTTTCTTT.

J is TRBJ1-1 and V is TRBV25-1; TRBD1 matches 8 bases. Germline V gene data show CDR1 as MGHDK and CDR2 as SYGVNS. The CDR3 is made up of 12 amino acids. Unmatched junction bases numbered 6, after V lost 10 bases and J lost 5 bases. The CDR3 is CATGQGKTEAFF. Here the CDR3 DNA reads TGTGCCACCGGACAGGGAAAGACTGAAGCTTTCTTT.

The chain recombines TRBV2 with TRBJ2-7; TRBD1 is a possible D gene (6 bases). Trimming took off 6 bases at V and 7 bases at J, with 25 bases between the two ends. This CDR3 is built from 16 residues. Germline loops: CDR1 SNHLY, CDR2 FYNNEI. CDR3 residues: CASRGRVRGNLGEQYF. The CDR3 nucleotides read TGTGCCAGCAGGGGACGGGTAAGGGGGAATCTTGGGGAGCAGTACTTC.

The chain joins TRBV19 to TRBJ1-4, with D perhaps TRBD1 (6 bases). Germline values: CDR1 LNHDA, CDR2 SQIVND (reference sequence). The CDR3 contains 15 residues. The V gene lost 3 bases and the J gene lost 5 bases, with 13 bases spanning the gap. The CDR3 is CASSMNGGANEKLFF. The CDR3 DNA follows: TGTGCCAGTAGTATGAATGGGGGGGCAAATGAAAAACTGTTTTTT.

The chain uses TRBV6-5 and TRBJ2-3; D is ambiguous. The CDR3 totals 13 residues. Trimming cost V 7 bases and J 3 bases, with 11 bases left between them. The V gene's germline CDR1 is MNHEY and CDR2 SVGAGI. The CDR3, as DNA: TGTGCCAGCAAAAGGGCGGCGACAGATACGCAGTATTTT. Translating gives CASKRAATDTQYF.

The rearrangement uses TRBV5-6 and TRBJ1-2; 8 bases agree with TRBD1. The CDR3 totals 15 residues. The germline gives CDR1 SGHDT, CDR2 YYEEEE. Losses at the gene ends were 0 bases for V and 1 base for J; bases not matched to a gene: 2. Here the CDR3 reads CASSLGTGRNYGYTF. CDR3 in DNA: TGTGCCAGCAGCTTGGGGACAGGGCGTAACTATGGCTACACCTTC.

The chain is built from TRBV11-2 and TRBJ1-1; D is uncertain. The V end was cut by 1 base, the J end by 7 bases, with 7 bases between. Germline CDR1 reads SGHAT; CDR2 reads FQNNGV. This CDR3 contains 12 residues. CDR3 protein: CASSLVDGEAFF. The CDR3 DNA reads TGTGCCAGCAGCTTAGTCGACGGTGAAGCTTTCTTT.

V gene TRBV5-4 combines with J gene TRBJ1-1; no clear D gene. The CDR3 totals 16 residues. V lost 0 bases and J 0 bases, leaving 12 bases between the germline ends. CDR1 is SGHNT and CDR2 is YYREEE in the germline V gene (reference sequence). The CDR3 region has the DNA TGTGCCAGCAGCTTGGAGCAGGCTGTATTGAACACTGAAGCTTTCTTT. It yields the protein CASSLEQAVLNTEAFF.

The chain employs TRBV5-4 and TRBJ2-5; perhaps TRBD2 as D (6 bases). CDR3 length: 14 residues. The germline CDR1 and CDR2 sequences are SGHNT and YYREEE (reference sequence). Trimming took 0 bases from V and 5 from J, leaving 11 bases between them. The CDR3: CASSLEPSGETQYF. As DNA, the CDR3 is TGTGCCAGCAGCTTGGAACCGAGCGGGGAGACCCAGTACTTC.

The V call is TRBV4-3, the J call TRBJ1-3; D gene unclear. CDR1 LGHNA and CDR2 YSLEER come from the germline V gene. This CDR3 has 14 residues. The V and J ends lost 1 base and 4 bases respectively, with 8 bases between them. CDR3 loop: CASSQGRSGNTIYF. The DNA of the CDR3 is TGCGCCAGCAGCCAAGGGAGGTCAGGAAACACCATATATTTT.

The chain uses TRBV6-6 and TRBJ1-2; D ambiguous. This CDR3 has 13 residues. CDR1 is MNHNY, CDR2 SVGAGI, per germline (reference sequence). Trimming removed 2 bases from V and 4 bases from J, with 8 bases in between. CDR3 protein: CASSYGTTYGYTF. The CDR3 DNA reads as TGTGCCAGCAGTTACGGAACAACCTATGGCTACACCTTC.